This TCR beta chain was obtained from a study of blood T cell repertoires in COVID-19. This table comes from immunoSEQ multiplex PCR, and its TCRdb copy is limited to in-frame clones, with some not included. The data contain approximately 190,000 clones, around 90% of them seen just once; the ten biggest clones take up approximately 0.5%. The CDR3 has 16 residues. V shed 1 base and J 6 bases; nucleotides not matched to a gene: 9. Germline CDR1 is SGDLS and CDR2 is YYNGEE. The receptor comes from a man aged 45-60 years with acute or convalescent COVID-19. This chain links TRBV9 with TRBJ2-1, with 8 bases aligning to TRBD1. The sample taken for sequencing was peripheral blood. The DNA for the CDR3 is TGTGCCAGCAGCGTAACCTCAGGGGGCACGTTCAATGAGCAGTTCTTC. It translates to CASSVTSGGTFNEQFF.